The clone carrying this T cell receptor (beta chain) has ten or more counts. TCRdb re-called the 5' RACE reads with MiXCR, one entry per CDR3 protein. The sample has around 690,000 distinct CDR3 sequences, around 20% seen once. Healthy Caucasians alone served as donors. Trimming left V 3 bases short and J 2 bases short, with 11 bases between. The CDR3 extends over 15 amino acids. Germline V gives CDR1 SGHTA, CDR2 FQGNSA. This record belongs to a study of identical twins. This sample also belongs to another study, concerning T cells expressing NK-cell markers. That publication notes: Investigators obtained TCR beta repertoires from sorted CD3+CD56+NKG2C+, CD3+CD56+NKG2C- and CD3+CD56-NKG2C+ T cells. Seven of eight sequenced donors tested HCMV-seropositive; one tested seronegative. The contribution of dominant NKG2C+ clonotypes to CD8+ T cells in six or seven donors was 1.0-7.0%.

This sequence originates from a woman in her late teens or twenties in good health. V and J are TRBV7-2 and TRBJ1-3; possibly TRBD1 for D (6 bases). Material: PBMCs. The CDR3 reads CASSFTPGAGNTIYF. CDR3 nucleotides: TGTGCCAGCAGCTTTACACCAGGGGCTGGAAACACCATATATTTT.